The 8 T cell receptor beta chains in this list originate from one sample, sequenced in a study of T cells in Graves' hyperthyroidism and ophthalmopathy. Amplification of TCR beta CDR3 regions was performed using RNA transcripts as template. Using the HTBI primer set, a first-round RT-PCR was run on the TCR CDR3. TCRdb passed the multiplex PCR reads through MiXCR, listing each CDR3 protein once. The data contain under 400,000 distinct CDR3 sequences, approximately 14% of them singletons. The sample consisted of blood. The receptors come from a woman in her late teens or twenties with Graves' hyperthyroidism that later progressed to Graves' ophthalmopathy.

Only a few counts were recorded for this clonotype. The chain employs TRBV19 and TRBJ2-2; 7 bases fit TRBD2. Germline trimming cut 6 bases from V and 1 base from J; bases unmatched to any gene: 5. Germline V lookup: CDR1 LNHDA, CDR2 SQIVND (reference sequence). The CDR3 has 15 amino acids. The CDR3 loop is CASSRGTKNTGELFF. The CDR3 DNA reads as TGTGCCAGTAGCCGGGGGACTAAGAACACCGGGGAGCTGTTTTTT.

V usage is TRBV5-1 and J usage is TRBJ2-4; 7 positions agree with TRBD1. CDR3 length equals 17 residues. Trimming cost V 4 bases and J 0 bases; bases outside gene matches: 10. Looked up from germline, CDR1 is SGHRS and CDR2 is YFSETQ. CDR3 DNA: TGCGCCAGCAGCCCACGGGACAGATTTCTAGCCAAAAACATTCAGTACTTC. It translates to CASSPRDRFLAKNIQYF.

This clonotype was found many times. The chain couples TRBV11-2 to TRBJ2-2; tentative D call: TRBD2 (6 bases). This CDR3 has 17 amino acids. CDR1 and CDR2 from the germline V gene are SGHAT and FQNNGV. V dropped 3 bases and J dropped 1 base, with 15 bases sitting between them. The CDR3 spells CASSFPFPGENTGELFF. The CDR3 DNA sequence: TGTGCCAGCAGCTTCCCCTTTCCGGGAGAGAACACCGGGGAGCTGTTTTTT.

This clonotype was seen at least ten times. The rearrangement uses TRBV7-2 and TRBJ2-3; a possible D gene is TRBD1 (6 bases). The V and J ends lost 8 bases and 6 bases respectively, with 12 bases between them. The germline V gene encodes CDR1 SGHTA and CDR2 FQGNSA. The CDR3 contains 12 residues. CDR3 DNA sequence: TGTGCCAGCTCAGGGGTTTCGGATACGCAGTATTTT. This sequence encodes CASSGVSDTQYF.

The chain couples TRBV19 to TRBJ2-7; 10 positions match TRBD2. The junction had 6 bases not matched to a gene; V was cut back by 0 bases and J by 4 bases. The CDR3 sequence is 16 residues long. Per the germline V gene, CDR1 is LNHDA and CDR2 is SQIVND (reference sequence). CDR3 in DNA: TGTGCCAGTAGTATAGAGGAGGCTAGCGGGAGTTACGAGCAGTACTTC. Its translation: CASSIEEASGSYEQYF.

There are many counts of this clonotype. This rearrangement joins TRBV3-1 to TRBJ1-2; no firm D call. CDR1 and CDR2 (germline): LGHDT, YNNKEL (reference sequence). The length of the CDR3 is 14 residues. Between the trimmed V and J ends, which lost 1 base and 0 bases, there was a span of 6 bases. The CDR3 DNA reads TGTGCCAGCAGCCAAGGAATTTCTAACTATGGCTACACCTTC. It codes for CASSQGISNYGYTF.

This clonotype was found many times. The V call is TRBV3-1, the J call TRBJ2-1; TRBD2 aligns across 14 bases. The germline V gene encodes CDR1 LGHDT and CDR2 YNNKEL (reference sequence). The V gene end was trimmed by 4 bases and the J gene end by 4 bases; junction bases not matched to a gene: 9. This CDR3 has 18 residues. CDR3 protein: CASSLGGTSGRYYNEQFF. The CDR3 DNA is TGTGCCAGCAGCCTCGGAGGGACTAGCGGGAGATATTACAATGAGCAGTTCTTC.

This clonotype was observed at least ten times. The chain recombines TRBV28 with TRBJ1-1, with D maybe TRBD1 (5 bases). This CDR3 region has 15 residues. Trimming removed 2 bases from V and 9 bases from J, with 19 bases in between. Looked up from germline, CDR1 is MDHEN and CDR2 is SYDVKM. The CDR3 spells CASSLEYAGRLKAFF. In DNA, the CDR3 is TGTGCCAGCAGTTTAGAGTATGCGGGACGACTCAAAGCTTTCTTT.